The sequence of this T cell receptor (beta chain) was determined in a study of molecular identifiers for immune sequencing clone quantification. Study results and caveats: Over 99% of effector molecules, yet under 1% of naive-cell molecules, were held by clones above 20 RNA copies.

A single record per CDR3 protein comes from TCRdb applying MiXCR to the PCR reads. The repertoire consists of around 470,000 distinct CDR3 sequences, with about 21% occurring once and the leading ten covering 0.84%. Worth noting for this clonotype: Its antigen is unidentified.

This CDR3 spans 18 amino acids. After removal of 1 base from V and 5 bases from J, the junction contained 12 bases not matched to a gene. Per the germline V gene, CDR1 is SGHAT and CDR2 is FQNNGV. The chain combines TRBV11-2 with TRBJ1-4, with 8 bases identical to TRBD1. The sequenced sample was naive CD8+ T cells from blood, with Jurkat cell RNA spiked in. Documented subset: FACS-sorted CD8+CD4-CCR7+CD45RA+ naive T cells. The origin of this receptor is a human donor in good health. Some libraries in this study had Jurkat cell RNA spiked in. The CDR3 coding sequence is TGTGCCAGCAGCTTAGGATATGATCCGGGACAGGCGAATGAAAAACTGTTTTTT. This sequence encodes CASSLGYDPGQANEKLFF.